This T cell receptor beta chain was identified during a study of blood T cells in healthy people across ages. General observations from the study: More naive CD4+ cells and higher diversity marked long-lived donors relative to aged donors. It was not possible, with unsorted PBMCs, to conclusively compare naive and antigen-experienced cells.

Total RNA, at least 5.5 micrograms per sample, came from PBMCs. The CDR3 length is 16 residues. The V gene's germline CDR1 is KGHSY and CDR2 FQNENV. V was clipped by 7 bases and J by 1 base, with 17 bases between them. This clonotype was seen a handful of times. The antigen remains unidentified. PCR was performed a second time for about 7 to 12 cycles using a sample-barcoded 5' primer and a J-beta primer mix. Every molecule of cDNA carried a tag from a template-switch adaptor with 12 random nucleotides. TCRdb redid the calling of the 5' RACE reads with MiXCR, one entry per CDR3 protein. Of some 750,000 distinct CDR3 sequences in the sample, about a fifth were seen once.

The sequenced sample was blood. The source of this sequence is an older man in good health. The J gene is TRBJ2-1, the V gene TRBV16; tentative D call: TRBD1 (5 bases). CDR3 protein: CASTQPEDRSYNEQFF. In DNA, the CDR3 is TGTGCCAGCACCCAGCCAGAAGACAGATCCTACAATGAGCAGTTCTTC.